This T cell receptor beta chain was recovered during a study of T-cell memory formation after mild COVID-19. On the study more broadly: Most TCR clusters belonged to a single donor. Study results and limitations: Of the contracting clones, CD4+ ones lay mainly in CM and EM, and CD8+ ones in EMRA. Second-wave clones reaching peak frequency on day 37 lacked confirmed SARS-CoV-2 specificity. That cross-reactive memory joined was suggested by some responding clones appearing in pre-infection memory.

Via MiXCR, TCRdb re-called the 5' RACE reads, giving one row per CDR3 protein. The sample has about 350,000 distinct CDR3 sequences, approximately 27% seen once; the top ten hold approximately 13%. Looked up from germline, CDR1 is SGHKS and CDR2 is YYEKEE (reference sequence). The CDR3 spans 16 residues. A remark on this clonotype: Its matching antigen is unknown. One end of the junction fails to match germline, which may point to a read error.

This chain links TRBV5-5 with TRBJ2-3; D remains unclear. The specimen sequenced was PBMCs or a T cell subset sorted from them (not recorded which). This clonotype originated in an adult woman who had mild COVID-19 (a few samples of this study predate the infection). Cell type and time point are not known. The CDR3 loop is CASSLGNHHSTDTQYF. The CDR3 DNA reads as TGTGCCAGCAGTTTGGGGAACCACCACTCCACAGATACGCAGTATTTT.